This section outlines one TCR beta chain sequence together with its context. Its specificity is not known. PCR was performed using 60 Vbeta and 13 Jbeta primers. Libraries were prepared by immunoSEQ multiplex PCR; TCRdb keeps only in-frame clonotypes and omits some of them. The profile shows about 88,000 clones, just under 90% of them singletons. This specimen comes from a study of cytomegalovirus exposure and HLA in healthy donors. Overall study results and limits: For most TCR beta V segments, an earlier analysis put the productive rate at about 90% or about 30% of the time. Clonal expansion, a later analysis showed, was greater in HLA-associated TCR beta chains than in equally common others. Across donors, most TCRs were seen rarely, yet some public ones were widespread.

V shed 5 bases, J shed 4 bases, and the junction held 4 bases outside the gene matches. CDR1 MRHNA and CDR2 SNTAGT come from the germline V gene. This CDR3 region has 14 residues. The chain recombines TRBV6-4 with TRBJ2-1; 8 positions match TRBD2. Sequencing input: PBMCs. The receptor comes from a man aged 18 to 30 in good health and CMV-seronegative. For the CDR3, the DNA is TGTGCCAGCAGTCCGACTAGCGAGTACAATGAGCAGTTCTTC. Its translation is CASSPTSEYNEQFF.